The next 11 T cell receptor beta chains were all read from a single sample in a study of PD-1 blockade in classical Hodgkin lymphoma. Time point of the sample: cycle 4 day 1 (C4D1), after 6 weeks of nivolumab. Each and every patient relapsed after autologous stem cell transplantation, and patients got differing brentuximab vedotin exposure. Investigators obtained CD8+ T cells from thawed PBMCs by magnetic negative selection. Method: immunoSEQ multiplex PCR; TCRdb's copy keeps in-frame clones and lacks some. The data contain some 8,400 clones, roughly 80% of them singletons. The sample here was CD8+ T cells from blood, taken before the fourth cycle of nivolumab. These receptors originate from a human donor with classical Hodgkin lymphoma.

The chain couples TRBV7-9 to TRBJ1-3, with TRBD1 identical over 7 bases. Trimming cost V 4 bases and J 2 bases; bases outside gene matches: 2. This CDR3 has 14 amino acids. In germline, CDR1 is SEHNR, CDR2 FQNEAQ (reference sequence). CDR3 nucleotides: TGTGCCAGCAGCTCGAGGGGGCCTGGAAACACCATATATTTT. Its protein product is CASSSRGPGNTIYF.

J is TRBJ2-5 and V is TRBV13; the match to TRBD2 covers 8 bases. Germline V gene data show CDR1 as PRHDT and CDR2 as FYEKMQ (reference sequence). Trimming at V came to 3 bases and at J to 3 bases, leaving 6 bases not matched to a gene. The CDR3 sequence is 15 residues long. The DNA for the CDR3 is TGTGCCAGCAGCTTGAGGGTAGCGGGGAAAGAGACCCAGTACTTC. The encoded protein is CASSLRVAGKETQYF.

The V call is TRBV4-1, the J call TRBJ1-2; possible D gene TRBD1, 5 bases. The CDR3 contains 15 residues. Germline V gene data show CDR1 as MGHRA and CDR2 as YSYEKL. Trimming shortened V by 0 bases and J by 7 bases, and 15 bases separated the two germline ends. In DNA, the CDR3 is TGCGCCAGCAGCCAAGATCTCTCAGGGCTAAGTGGCTACACCTTC. Translating it yields CASSQDLSGLSGYTF.

The chain links TRBV5-4 to TRBJ1-1, with a tentative D call TRBD1 (6 bases). Trimming pared 3 bases from V and 8 bases from J, leaving 17 bases between. The V gene's germline CDR1 is SGHNT and CDR2 YYREEE (reference sequence). The CDR3 length is 14 residues. CDR3 nucleotides: TGTGCCAGCAGCTCCTCAACAGGGTTTGGGGAAGCTTTCTTT. Protein sequence: CASSSSTGFGEAFF.

J is TRBJ1-4 and V is TRBV25-1; D is unclear. Trimming stripped 1 base from V and 4 bases from J, with 10 bases between. The CDR3 sequence is 15 residues long. Per the germline V gene, CDR1 is MGHDK and CDR2 is SYGVNS. The CDR3 sequence: CASSEWAGYNEKLFF. CDR3 coding DNA: TGTGCCAGCAGTGAATGGGCCGGATATAATGAAAAACTGTTTTTT.

In this sample, this clone turned up once. The V and J genes are TRBV28 and TRBJ1-5; maybe TRBD1 (5 bases). This CDR3 comprises 18 residues. Germline V CDR1 and CDR2: MDHEN, SYDVKM. V gave up 5 bases and J gave up 2 bases, with 22 bases separating them. The CDR3 region is CASSPGTEDFFGNQPQHF. The CDR3 nucleotides are TGTGCCAGCAGTCCCGGGACGGAGGATTTCTTTGGCAATCAGCCCCAGCATTTT. The entire variable domain, with the rest obtained from reference TRBV28 and TRBJ1-5, is as follows: DVKVTQSSRYLVKRTGEKVFLECVQDMDHENMFWYRQDPGLGLRLIYFSYDVKMKEKGDIPEGYSVSREKKERFSLILESASTNQTSMYLCASSPGTEDFFGNQPQHFGDGTRLSIL.

The chain uses TRBV10-2 and TRBJ2-1; unclear D gene. The CDR3 sequence is 14 residues long. Trimming cost V 0 bases and J 3 bases, with 6 bases left between them. Germline CDR1 is WSHSY and CDR2 is SAAADI. CDR3 residues: CASSESKVYNEQFF. CDR3 nucleotides: TGCGCCAGCAGTGAGTCGAAGGTCTACAATGAGCAGTTCTTC.

The V call is TRBV30, the J call TRBJ1-3; D remains ambiguous. CDR1 and CDR2 from the germline V gene are GTSNPN and SVGIG (reference sequence). This CDR3 contains 13 residues. The V gene lost 4 bases and the J gene lost 2 bases, with 9 bases spanning the gap. This CDR3 reads CAWIQLTGNTIYF. CDR3 bases: TGTGCCTGGATTCAGCTCACTGGAAACACCATATATTTT.

The chain combines TRBV30 with TRBJ1-4, with 10 bases lining up with TRBD1. V shed 2 bases and J 7 bases; nucleotides not matched to a gene: 10. The V gene's germline CDR1 is GTSNPN and CDR2 SVGIG (reference sequence). The CDR3 is made up of 16 amino acids. The DNA of the CDR3 is TGTGCCTGGAGTTGGACAGGGGGGCTAGTCGGTGAAAAACTGTTTTTT. Protein: CAWSWTGGLVGEKLFF.

The chain employs TRBV29-1 and TRBJ2-3; TRBD2 matches at 8 bases. The CDR3 is made up of 15 amino acids. CDR1 SQVTM and CDR2 ANQGSEA come from the germline V gene. J was trimmed by 2 bases and V by 6 bases; bases with no gene match: 10. The CDR3 loop is CSVTSLAASTDTQYF. The CDR3 DNA sequence: TGCAGCGTCACCTCACTAGCGGCGTCCACAGATACGCAGTATTTT.

As concerns this clone: One junction end does not reproduce the germline sequence, and a read error may be involved. The CDR3 loop is CASSVASGPALYEQYF. Here the CDR3 DNA reads TGTGCCAGCAGCGTAGCTAGTGGCCCTGCTTTATACGAGCAGTACTTC. The chain employs TRBV7-9 and TRBJ2-7; no clear D. The germline gives CDR1 SEHNR, CDR2 FQNEAQ (reference sequence). The CDR3 runs 16 residues.